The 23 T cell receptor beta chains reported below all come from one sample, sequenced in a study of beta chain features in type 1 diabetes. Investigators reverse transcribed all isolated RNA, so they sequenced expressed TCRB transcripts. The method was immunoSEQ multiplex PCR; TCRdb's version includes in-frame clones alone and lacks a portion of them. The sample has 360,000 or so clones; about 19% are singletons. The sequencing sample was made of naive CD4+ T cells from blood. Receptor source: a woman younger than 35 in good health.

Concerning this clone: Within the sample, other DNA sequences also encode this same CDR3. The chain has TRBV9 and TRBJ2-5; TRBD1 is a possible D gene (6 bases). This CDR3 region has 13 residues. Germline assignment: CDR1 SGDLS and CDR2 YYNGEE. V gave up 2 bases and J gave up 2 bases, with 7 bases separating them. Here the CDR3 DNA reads TGTGCCAGCAGCGTTGGACAGCAAGAGACCCAGTACTTC. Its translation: CASSVGQQETQYF.

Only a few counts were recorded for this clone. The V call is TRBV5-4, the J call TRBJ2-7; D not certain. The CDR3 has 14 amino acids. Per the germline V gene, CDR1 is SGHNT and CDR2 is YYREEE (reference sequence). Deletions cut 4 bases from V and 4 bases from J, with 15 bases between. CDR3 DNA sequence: TGTGCCAGCAGCCAAGTCGGCGGAACTTACGAGCAGTACTTC. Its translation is CASSQVGGTYEQYF.

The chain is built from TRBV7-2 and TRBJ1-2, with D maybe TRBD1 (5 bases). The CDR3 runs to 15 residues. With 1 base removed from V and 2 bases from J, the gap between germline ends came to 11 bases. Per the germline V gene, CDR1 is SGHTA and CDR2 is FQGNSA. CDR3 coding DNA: TGTGCCAGCAGCTTAGAGCCGGGGGTGAACTATGGCTACACCTTC. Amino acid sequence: CASSLEPGVNYGYTF.

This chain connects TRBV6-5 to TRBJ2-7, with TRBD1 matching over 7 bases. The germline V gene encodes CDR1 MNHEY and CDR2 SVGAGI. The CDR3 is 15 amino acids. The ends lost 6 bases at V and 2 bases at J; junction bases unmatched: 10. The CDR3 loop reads CASSLRRTGTYEQYF. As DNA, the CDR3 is TGTGCCAGCAGCTTACGGCGGACAGGCACCTACGAGCAGTACTTC.

CDR3 amino acids: CASTSGFYDEQFF. CDR3 bases: TGTGCCTCGACTAGCGGGTTTTATGATGAGCAGTTCTTC. The gene calls are TRBV30 and TRBJ2-1; 10 bases line up with TRBD2. After removal of 7 bases from V and 8 bases from J, the junction contained 8 bases not matched to a gene. CDR1 is GTSNPN and CDR2 is SVGIG in the germline V gene (reference sequence). This CDR3 comprises 13 residues. The full variable domain, completed using reference TRBV30 and TRBJ2-1, is SQTIHQWPATLVQPVGSPLSLECTVEGTSNPNLYWYRQAAGRGLQLLFYSVGIGQISSEVPQNLSASRPQDRQFILSSKKLLLSDSGFYLCASTSGFYDEQFFGPGTRLTVL.

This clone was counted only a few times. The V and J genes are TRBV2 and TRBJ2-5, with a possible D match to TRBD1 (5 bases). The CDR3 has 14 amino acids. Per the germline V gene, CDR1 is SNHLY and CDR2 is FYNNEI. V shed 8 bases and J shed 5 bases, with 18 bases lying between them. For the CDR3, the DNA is TGTGCCAGCGGTCCGCAGGGTAGGGTTGAGACCCAGTACTTC. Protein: CASGPQGRVETQYF.

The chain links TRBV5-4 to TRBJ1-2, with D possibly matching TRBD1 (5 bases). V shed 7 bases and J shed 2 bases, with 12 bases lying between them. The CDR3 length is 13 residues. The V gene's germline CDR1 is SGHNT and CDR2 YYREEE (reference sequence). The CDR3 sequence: CASATDSNYGYTF. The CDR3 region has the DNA TGTGCCAGCGCTACAGACAGCAACTATGGCTACACCTTC. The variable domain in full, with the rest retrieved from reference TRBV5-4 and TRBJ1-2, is ETGVTQSPTHLIKTRGQQVTLRCSSQSGHNTVSWYQQALGQGPQFIFQYYREEENGRGNFPPRFSGLQFPNYSSELNVNALELDDSALYLCASATDSNYGYTFGSGTRLTVV.

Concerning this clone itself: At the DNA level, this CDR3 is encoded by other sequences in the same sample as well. The CDR3 sequence is CASSPEQNYGYTF. Here the CDR3 DNA reads TGTGCCAGCTCACCCGAACAGAACTATGGCTACACCTTC. The chain has TRBV18 and TRBJ1-2; D remains unclear. This CDR3 is built from 13 residues. Per germline, CDR1 KGHSH and CDR2 LQKENI. Trimming took 3 bases from V and 2 from J, leaving 7 bases between them.

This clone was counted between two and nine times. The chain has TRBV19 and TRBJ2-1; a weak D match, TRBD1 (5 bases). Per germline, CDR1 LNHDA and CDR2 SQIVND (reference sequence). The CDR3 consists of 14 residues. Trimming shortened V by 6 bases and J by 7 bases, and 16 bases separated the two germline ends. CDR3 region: CASRDSPRRNEQFF. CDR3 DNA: TGTGCCAGTAGAGACAGTCCTCGGCGAAATGAGCAGTTCTTC.

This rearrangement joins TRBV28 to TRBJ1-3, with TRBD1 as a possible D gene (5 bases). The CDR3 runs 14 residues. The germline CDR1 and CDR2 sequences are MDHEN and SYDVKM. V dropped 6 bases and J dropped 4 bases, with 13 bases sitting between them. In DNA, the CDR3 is TGTGCCAGCAGCCTCGGGGGGTCAGGAAACACCATATATTTT. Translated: CASSLGGSGNTIYF.

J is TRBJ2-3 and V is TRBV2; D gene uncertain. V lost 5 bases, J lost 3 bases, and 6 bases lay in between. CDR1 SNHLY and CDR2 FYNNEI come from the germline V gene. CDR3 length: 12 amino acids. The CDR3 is CASSLETDTQYF. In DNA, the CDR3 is TGTGCCAGCAGTCTAGAGACAGATACGCAGTATTTT.

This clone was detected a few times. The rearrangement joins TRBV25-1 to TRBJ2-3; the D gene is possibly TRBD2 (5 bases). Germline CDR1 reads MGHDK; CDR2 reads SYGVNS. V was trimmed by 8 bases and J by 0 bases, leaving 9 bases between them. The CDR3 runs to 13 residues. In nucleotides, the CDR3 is TGTGCCAGCTCGGGGTCTAGCACAGATACGCAGTATTTT. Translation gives CASSGSSTDTQYF.

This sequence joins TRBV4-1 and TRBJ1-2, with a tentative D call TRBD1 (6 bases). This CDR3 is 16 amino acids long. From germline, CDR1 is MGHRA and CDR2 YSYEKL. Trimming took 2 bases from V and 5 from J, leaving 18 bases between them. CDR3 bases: TGCGCCAGCAGCCAACAGAACCGGGACACCATTTATGGCTACACCTTC. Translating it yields CASSQQNRDTIYGYTF.

The CDR3 is CSVDRLAGEQFF. Written as DNA, the CDR3 is TGCAGCGTTGACCGGTTAGCGGGGGAGCAGTTCTTC. The chain uses TRBV29-1 and TRBJ2-1; 8 bases match TRBD2. Germline V gene lookup returns CDR1 SQVTM and CDR2 ANQGSEA. After removal of 3 bases from V and 10 bases from J, the junction contained 5 bases not matched to a gene. The CDR3 runs to 12 residues.

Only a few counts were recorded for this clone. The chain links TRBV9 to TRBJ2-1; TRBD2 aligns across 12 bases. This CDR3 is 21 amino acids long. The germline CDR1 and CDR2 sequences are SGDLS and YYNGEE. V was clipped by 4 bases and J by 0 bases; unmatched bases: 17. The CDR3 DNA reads TGTGCCAGCAGCTCCGGGACAGGCCGGACTAGCGGGAAGAGCTCCTACAATGAGCAGTTCTTC. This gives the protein CASSSGTGRTSGKSSYNEQFF.

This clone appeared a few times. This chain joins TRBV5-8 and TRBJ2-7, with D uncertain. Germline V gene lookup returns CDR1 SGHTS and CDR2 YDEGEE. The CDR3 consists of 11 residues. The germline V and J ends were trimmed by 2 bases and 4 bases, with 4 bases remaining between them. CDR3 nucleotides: TGTGCCAGCAGCTTTACTTACGAGCAGTACTTC. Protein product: CASSFTYEQYF.

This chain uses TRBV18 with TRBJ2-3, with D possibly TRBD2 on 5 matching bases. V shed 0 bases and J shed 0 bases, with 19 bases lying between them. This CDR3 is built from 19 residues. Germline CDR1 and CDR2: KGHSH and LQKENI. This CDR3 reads CASSPPLFLAGGSTDTQYF. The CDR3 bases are TGTGCCAGCTCACCACCTCTCTTCCTCGCGGGCGGGAGCACAGATACGCAGTATTTT.

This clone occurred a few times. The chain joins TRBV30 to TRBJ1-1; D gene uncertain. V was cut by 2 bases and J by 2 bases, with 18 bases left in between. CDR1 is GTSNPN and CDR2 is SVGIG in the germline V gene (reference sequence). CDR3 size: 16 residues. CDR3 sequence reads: CAWSYGGYEGNTEAFF. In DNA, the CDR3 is TGTGCCTGGAGTTATGGAGGGTACGAGGGAAACACTGAAGCTTTCTTT. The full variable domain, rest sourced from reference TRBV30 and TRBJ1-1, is SQTIHQWPATLVQPVGSPLSLECTVEGTSNPNLYWYRQAAGRGLQLLFYSVGIGQISSEVPQNLSASRPQDRQFILSSKKLLLSDSGFYLCAWSYGGYEGNTEAFFGQGTRLTVV.

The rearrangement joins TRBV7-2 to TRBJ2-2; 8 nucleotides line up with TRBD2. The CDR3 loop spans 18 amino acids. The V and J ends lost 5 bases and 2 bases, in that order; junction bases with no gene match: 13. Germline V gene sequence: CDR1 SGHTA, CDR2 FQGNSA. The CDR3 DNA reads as TGTGCCAGCAGCCAGCGAGGGAGCGGGGGCCCTAACACCGGGGAGCTGTTTTTT. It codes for CASSQRGSGGPNTGELFF.

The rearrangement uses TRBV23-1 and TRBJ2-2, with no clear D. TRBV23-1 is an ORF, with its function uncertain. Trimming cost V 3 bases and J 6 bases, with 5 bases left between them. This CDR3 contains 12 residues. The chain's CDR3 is CASSQSPGELFF. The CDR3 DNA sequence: TGCGCCAGCAGTCAGAGCCCCGGGGAGCTGTTTTTT.

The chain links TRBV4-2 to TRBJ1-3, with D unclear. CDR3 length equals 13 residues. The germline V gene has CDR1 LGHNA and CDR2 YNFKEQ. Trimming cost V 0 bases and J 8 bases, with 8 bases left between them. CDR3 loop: CASSQDRQYTIYF. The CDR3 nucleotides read TGTGCCAGCAGCCAAGATCGCCAGTACACCATATATTTT.

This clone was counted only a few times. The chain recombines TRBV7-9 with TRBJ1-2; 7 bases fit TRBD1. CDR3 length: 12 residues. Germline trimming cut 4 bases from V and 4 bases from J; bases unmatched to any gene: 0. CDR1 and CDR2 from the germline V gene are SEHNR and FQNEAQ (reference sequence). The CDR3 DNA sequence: TGTGCCAGCAGCTGGGACAGCTATGGCTACACCTTC. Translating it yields CASSWDSYGYTF. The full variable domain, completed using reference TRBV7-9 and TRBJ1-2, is DTGVSQNPRHKITKRGQNVTFRCDPISEHNRLYWYRQTLGQGPEFLTYFQNEAQLEKSRLLSDRFSAERPKGSFSTLEIQRTEQGDSAMYLCASSWDSYGYTFGSGTRLTVV.

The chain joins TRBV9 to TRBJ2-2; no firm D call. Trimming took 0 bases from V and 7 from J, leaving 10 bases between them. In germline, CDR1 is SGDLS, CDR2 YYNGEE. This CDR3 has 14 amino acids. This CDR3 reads CASSVETGVGELFF. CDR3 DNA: TGTGCCAGCAGCGTAGAAACCGGTGTCGGGGAGCTGTTTTTT.